This entry concerns a single TCR beta chain. Its cognate antigen is unknown. The data are from a study of T cell clones after liver transplantation. Study-wide context: In this trial, immunosuppression withdrawal was attempted within 2 years of liver transplant. HCV positivity affected three of eight recipients; the rest lacked autoimmune or viral indications. Findings and caveats of the study: In most of the 8 subjects, circulating graft-donor-reactive CD4 TCRbeta sequences fell significantly after transplant.

Sorting of unstimulated PBMCs yielded separate CD3+CD4+ and CD3+CD8+ fractions. Germline CDR1 and CDR2: MGHRA and YSYEKL. The ends lost 2 bases at V and 4 bases at J; junction bases unmatched: 5. CDR3 length: 14 residues. Some clones are missing from TCRdb's copy, which holds only in-frame ones; the method was immunoSEQ multiplex PCR. The sample carries some 59,000 clones, 71% recorded once. This clonotype was sampled from a human donor who received a liver transplant. The sequences come from CD4+ T cells from blood, collected before liver transplant. The chain employs TRBV4-1 and TRBJ2-7; 7 bases map to TRBD2. The CDR3 is CASSQTAGIYEQYF. CDR3 bases: TGCGCCAGCAGCCAAACAGCGGGAATTTACGAGCAGTACTTC.